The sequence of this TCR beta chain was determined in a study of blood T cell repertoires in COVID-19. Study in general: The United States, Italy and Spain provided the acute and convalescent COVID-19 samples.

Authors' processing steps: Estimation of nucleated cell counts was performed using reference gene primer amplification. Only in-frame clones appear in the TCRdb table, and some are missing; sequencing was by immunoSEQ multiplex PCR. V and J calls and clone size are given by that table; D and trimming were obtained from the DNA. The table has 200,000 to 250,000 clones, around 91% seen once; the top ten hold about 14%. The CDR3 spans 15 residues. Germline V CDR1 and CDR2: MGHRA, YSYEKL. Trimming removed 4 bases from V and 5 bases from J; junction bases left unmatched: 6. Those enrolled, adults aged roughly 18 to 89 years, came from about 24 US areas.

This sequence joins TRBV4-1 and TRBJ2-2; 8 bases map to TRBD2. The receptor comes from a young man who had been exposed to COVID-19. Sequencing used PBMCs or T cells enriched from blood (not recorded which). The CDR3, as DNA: TGCGCCAGCAGCCCCACGGGGGGGGCAACCGGGGAGCTGTTTTTT. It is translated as CASSPTGGATGELFF.